Below, 21 T cell receptor beta chains from the same sample are listed, as sequenced in a study of T cells in localized non-small cell lung cancer. Sequencing was performed with immunoSEQ multiplex PCR; in TCRdb, only in-frame clones are kept and a portion is missing. Of 130,000 or so clones in the sample, roughly nine tenths are singletons; the top ten hold around 1.8%. Sample: peripheral blood, taken before any cancer treatment. The receptors come from a female donor older than 55 with stage I lung adenocarcinoma.

The genes are TRBV28 and TRBJ2-5, with 9 bases identical to TRBD2. The CDR3 spans 14 residues. V gave up 6 bases and J gave up 4 bases; unmatched junction bases: 6. The germline V gene has CDR1 MDHEN and CDR2 SYDVKM. The CDR3 is CASSLAGSRETQYF. The CDR3 bases are TGTGCCAGCAGCCTAGCGGGATCGAGAGAGACCCAGTACTTC.

This rearrangement joins TRBV7-9 to TRBJ1-2; D is unresolved. Germline CDR1 reads SEHNR; CDR2 reads FQNEAQ (reference sequence). The V gene lost 5 bases and the J gene lost 2 bases, with 15 bases spanning the gap. The CDR3 covers 15 residues. CDR3 region: CASSPLIGKNYGYTF. In nucleotides, the CDR3 is TGTGCCAGCAGCCCCCTTATAGGGAAAAACTATGGCTACACCTTC.

The chain is built from TRBV6-1 and TRBJ2-1; 12 bases agree with TRBD2. Germline CDR1 reads MNHNS; CDR2 reads SASEGT. The CDR3 is 15 residues long. The V gene end was trimmed by 6 bases and the J gene end by 5 bases; junction bases not matched to a gene: 5. The CDR3 nucleotides are TGTGCCAGCAGCCTTACTAGCGGGAGGAACAATGAGCAGTTCTTC. This gives the protein CASSLTSGRNNEQFF.

This clone has only one observation. The genes are TRBV25-1 and TRBJ1-4; TRBD1 is a possible D gene (5 bases). The V and J ends lost 5 bases and 0 bases respectively, with 13 bases between them. The CDR3 contains 16 residues. Germline V gene data show CDR1 as MGHDK and CDR2 as SYGVNS. CDR3 sequence reads: CASSPGRQATNEKLFF. CDR3 nucleotides: TGTGCCAGCAGTCCGGGACGTCAAGCAACTAATGAAAAACTGTTTTTT.

The genes are TRBV27 and TRBJ2-2; 14 positions match TRBD2. This CDR3 has 17 residues. J gave up 4 bases and V 9 bases, and 10 bases lay outside the gene matches. Germline lookup yields CDR1 MNHEY and CDR2 SMNVEV (reference sequence). The CDR3 sequence is CASKTSGRGGGTGELFF. CDR3 DNA: TGTGCCAGTAAGACTAGCGGGAGGGGGGGCGGCACCGGGGAGCTGTTTTTT.

The rearrangement links TRBV29-1 to TRBJ2-7; D might be TRBD1 (5 bases). The CDR3 is 14 residues long. Germline CDR1 SQVTM, CDR2 ANQGSEA. V lost 3 bases and J lost 2, with 14 bases in between. The CDR3, as DNA: TGCAGCGTTGAGAACAGGCAAACTCCCTACGAGCAGTACTTC. It specifies CSVENRQTPYEQYF.

The table lists this clone with a few counts. The sample contains more than one DNA sequence encoding this CDR3. The chain has TRBV11-3 and TRBJ1-1, with D uncertain. Trimming took 3 bases from V and 1 from J, leaving 6 bases between them. The CDR3 extends over 13 amino acids. Germline CDR1 reads SGHNT; CDR2 reads YENEEA. DNA for the CDR3: TGTGCCAGCAGCTTGGGCGGGAACACTGAAGCTTTCTTT. Translation gives CASSLGGNTEAFF.

The J gene is TRBJ2-5, the V gene TRBV5-1; TRBD2 aligns across 10 bases. V was clipped by 4 bases and J by 4 bases; unmatched bases: 10. Germline V gene sequence: CDR1 SGHRS, CDR2 YFSETQ. The CDR3 length is 16 residues. Here the CDR3 reads CASSRVGLAGAETQYF. In nucleotides, the CDR3 is TGCGCCAGCAGCCGGGTAGGCCTAGCGGGAGCAGAGACCCAGTACTTC. The full variable domain, in which reference TRBV5-1 and TRBJ2-5 provide the parts outside the CDR3, is KAGVTQTPRYLIKTRGQQVTLSCSPISGHRSVSWYQQTPGQGLQFLFEYFSETQRNKGNFPGRFSGRQFSNSRSEMNVSTLELGDSALYLCASSRVGLAGAETQYFGPGTRLLVL.

The genes are TRBV28 and TRBJ2-7, with 7 bases fitting TRBD1. This CDR3 contains 12 residues. V dropped 7 bases and J dropped 6; count of bases not matched to a gene: 6. Germline V CDR1 and CDR2: MDHEN, SYDVKM. The CDR3 is CASTLRTGEQYF. CDR3 bases: TGTGCCAGCACCCTACGGACAGGCGAGCAGTACTTC.

In its sample, this clone was seen once. The chain combines TRBV2 with TRBJ2-5; D unclear. This CDR3 is built from 13 residues. From germline, CDR1 is SNHLY and CDR2 FYNNEI. The V end lost 4 bases, the J end lost 0 bases, and 6 bases lay between the germline ends. Here the CDR3 DNA reads TGTGCCAGCAGTGGCCTGTACCAAGAGACCCAGTACTTC. It specifies CASSGLYQETQYF.

V is TRBV27 and J is TRBJ2-2; maybe TRBD2 (6 bases). The germline V gene encodes CDR1 MNHEY and CDR2 SMNVEV (reference sequence). The CDR3 contains 16 residues. The V and J ends lost 7 bases and 0 bases respectively, with 15 bases between them. The CDR3 loop reads CASTYIAAANTGELFF. The CDR3, as DNA: TGTGCCAGCACTTATATAGCGGCAGCGAACACCGGGGAGCTGTTTTTT.

This chain links TRBV6-5 with TRBJ2-1; 11 bases are shared with TRBD2. Trimming cost V 2 bases and J 8 bases; bases outside gene matches: 5. Germline V gene lookup returns CDR1 MNHEY and CDR2 SVGAGI. The CDR3 is made up of 15 amino acids. CDR3 sequence reads: CASSYVAGGIYEQFF. In DNA, the CDR3 is TGTGCCAGCAGTTACGTAGCGGGAGGGATCTATGAGCAGTTCTTC.

The chain combines TRBV10-3 with TRBJ2-1, with 12 bases aligning to TRBD2. Germline trimming cut 6 bases from V and 8 bases from J; bases unmatched to any gene: 5. This CDR3 spans 14 amino acids. Germline CDR1 reads ENHRY; CDR2 reads SYGVKD. Written as DNA, the CDR3 is TGTGCCATCAGGAGACTAGCGGGAGACGATGAGCAGTTCTTC. This gives the protein CAIRRLAGDDEQFF.

This clone came up once. The rearrangement joins TRBV27 to TRBJ2-2; D gene ambiguous. This CDR3 contains 13 residues. Germline V gene lookup returns CDR1 MNHEY and CDR2 SMNVEV (reference sequence). V lost 6 bases and J 6 bases, leaving 11 bases between the germline ends. The CDR3 is CASRPHLPGELFF. DNA for the CDR3: TGTGCCAGCAGACCCCACCTCCCCGGGGAGCTGTTTTTT.

This clone showed up just a few times. The chain links TRBV6-5 to TRBJ1-2, with a possible D match to TRBD1 (6 bases). The germline V gene encodes CDR1 MNHEY and CDR2 SVGAGI. This CDR3 is built from 14 residues. V was cut by 3 bases and J by 6 bases, with 14 bases left in between. CDR3 sequence (DNA): TGTGCCAGCAGTTATTCAGGGGCTCGCAATGGCTACACCTTC. It specifies CASSYSGARNGYTF.

J is TRBJ2-7 and V is TRBV18; 8 bases are a match to TRBD2. V was pared by 9 bases and J by 1 base, with 14 bases of the junction left unmatched. CDR1 and CDR2 from the germline V gene are KGHSH and LQKENI. The CDR3 extends over 16 amino acids. CDR3 bases: TGTGCCAGTAGAGAATCAGCGGGAGACGGTTCCTACGAGCAGTACTTC. Translation gives CASRESAGDGSYEQYF.

The genes are TRBV19 and TRBJ2-7; TRBD2 is a possible D gene (6 bases). V gave up 6 bases and J gave up 2 bases, with 17 bases separating them. Germline CDR1 and CDR2: LNHDA and SQIVND (reference sequence). There are 15 residues in the CDR3. Written as DNA, the CDR3 is TGTGCCAGTAGACGCTTGAGGCGGGATGCCTACGAGCAGTACTTC. The encoded protein is CASRRLRRDAYEQYF.

The rearrangement joins TRBV7-9 to TRBJ1-1; 7 nucleotides agree with TRBD1. The CDR3 spans 16 residues. The germline V gene has CDR1 SEHNR and CDR2 FQNEAQ (reference sequence). V lost 7 bases and J lost 1; bases outside the gene matches: 12. The chain's CDR3 is CASTQWVGTANTEAFF. The DNA for the CDR3 is TGTGCCAGCACCCAATGGGTGGGGACAGCGAACACTGAAGCTTTCTTT.

This chain joins TRBV6-6 and TRBJ1-5; D call uncertain. Germline CDR1 MNHNY, CDR2 SVGAGI (reference sequence). Trimming cost V 0 bases and J 0 bases, with 9 bases left between them. This CDR3 has 16 amino acids. This chain's CDR3 is CASSYSSQNSNQPQHF. The CDR3 coding sequence is TGTGCCAGCAGTTACTCGAGTCAAAATAGCAATCAGCCCCAGCATTTT.

The rearrangement links TRBV28 to TRBJ1-4; 7 bases match TRBD1. Per the germline V gene, CDR1 is MDHEN and CDR2 is SYDVKM. The junction had 8 bases not matched to a gene; V was cut back by 5 bases and J by 2 bases. CDR3 size: 16 residues. The CDR3 coding sequence is TGTGCCAGCAGTACGACAGGGCCCTTTACTAATGAAAAACTGTTTTTT. It specifies CASSTTGPFTNEKLFF.

V and J are TRBV5-6 and TRBJ1-5, with 11 positions matching TRBD1. The CDR3 totals 15 residues. The V and J ends lost 4 bases and 11 bases, in that order; junction bases with no gene match: 11. Germline lookup yields CDR1 SGHDT and CDR2 YYEEEE. CDR3 residues: CASSLQPGQGGSQHF. The CDR3 DNA reads TGTGCCAGCAGCCTCCAACCGGGACAGGGGGGTTCCCAGCATTTT.